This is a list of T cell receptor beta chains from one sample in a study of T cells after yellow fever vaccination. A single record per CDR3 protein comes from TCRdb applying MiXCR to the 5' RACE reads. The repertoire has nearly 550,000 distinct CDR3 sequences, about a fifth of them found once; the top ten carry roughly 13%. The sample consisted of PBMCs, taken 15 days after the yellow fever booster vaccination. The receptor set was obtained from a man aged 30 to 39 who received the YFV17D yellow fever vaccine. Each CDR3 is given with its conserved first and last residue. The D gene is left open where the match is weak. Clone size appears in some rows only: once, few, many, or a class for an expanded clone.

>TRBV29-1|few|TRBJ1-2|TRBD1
CSAVPGQGALFTNYGYTF
TGCAGCGCGGTACCGGGACAGGGGGCATTATTTACTAACTATGGCTACACCTTC
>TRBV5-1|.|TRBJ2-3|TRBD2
CASGRLGRADTQYF
TGCGCCAGCGGACGGTTGGGGAGGGCAGATACGCAGTATTTT
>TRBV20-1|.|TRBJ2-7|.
CSAYRGGSYEQYF
TGCAGTGCCTACAGGGGAGGTAGCTACGAGCAGTACTTC
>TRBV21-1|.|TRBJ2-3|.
CASSKTGRADTQYF
TGTGCCAGCAGCAAGACAGGGAGGGCAGATACGCAGTATTTT
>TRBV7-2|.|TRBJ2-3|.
CASSFTGNTDTQYF
TGTGCCAGCAGCTTCACAGGGAACACAGATACGCAGTATTTT
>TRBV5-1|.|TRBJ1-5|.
CASSLGWGRDQPQHF
TGCGCCAGCAGCTTGGGGTGGGGTCGTGATCAGCCCCAGCATTTT
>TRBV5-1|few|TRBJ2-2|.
CASSLEWATGELFF
TGCGCCAGCAGCTTGGAATGGGCAACCGGGGAGCTGTTTTTT
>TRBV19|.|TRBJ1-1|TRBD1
CASRTGRVTEAFF
TGTGCCAGTAGGACAGGGCGGGTGACTGAAGCTTTCTTT
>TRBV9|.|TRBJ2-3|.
CASSVETGTDTQYF
TGTGCCAGCAGCGTAGAGACAGGCACAGATACGCAGTATTTT
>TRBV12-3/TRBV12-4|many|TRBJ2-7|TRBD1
CASSFDRAYEQYF
TGTGCCAGCAGTTTTGACAGGGCCTACGAGCAGTACTTC
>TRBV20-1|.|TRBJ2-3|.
CSARVVRVTDTQYF
TGCAGTGCTAGGGTGGTGCGGGTCACAGATACGCAGTATTTT
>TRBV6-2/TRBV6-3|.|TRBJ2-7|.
CASSGPSHEQYF
TGTGCCAGTAGCGGTCCCTCCCACGAGCAGTACTTC
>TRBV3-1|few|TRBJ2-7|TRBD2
CASSQGTSGPYEQYF
TGTGCCAGCAGCCAAGGGACTAGCGGACCCTACGAGCAGTACTTC